This T cell receptor beta chain was profiled in a study of T cells after somatic rescue of genetic block. This table comes from immunoSEQ multiplex PCR, and its TCRdb copy is limited to in-frame clones, with some not included. The table lists about 10,000 clones, 70% to 75% of them singletons. This CDR3 is 13 amino acids long. CDR1 and CDR2 (germline): SGHNT, YENEEA. The V end lost 5 bases, the J end lost 2 bases, and 10 bases lay between the germline ends. The sequence was collected from a boy aged 10-17 years. This chain connects TRBV11-3 to TRBJ2-7; tentatively, D is TRBD1 or TRBD2 (5 bases each). The specimen sequenced was peripheral blood mononuclear cells (PBMCs). The CDR3 loop is CASSEGPAYEQYF. The CDR3 nucleotides are TGTGCCAGCAGCGAGGGACCGGCCTACGAGCAGTACTTC.